This T cell receptor (beta chain) came from a study of T cell responses to AZD1222 COVID-19 vaccine. This clone was seen just once. Its antigen is not known. Mismatch with germline at one junction end may stem from a read error. The CDR3 consists of 14 residues. Germline CDR1 reads SSHAT; CDR2 reads FNYEAQ (reference sequence). Study results and caveats: Recipients of AZD1222 seropositive at baseline numbered only 5 or 6. Unmutated variant regions are reportedly the target of nearly half of TCRs that are spike-specific.

Assay: immunoSEQ multiplex PCR; the TCRdb copy retains only in-frame clones and omits some. The table records tens of thousands of clones, around nine tenths of them present only once. Material: peripheral blood, obtained on day 0 of AZD1222 vaccination. The chain couples TRBV7-7 to TRBJ2-5; TRBD2 matches at 8 bases. The receptor's source is an adult in good health. The CDR3 DNA reads as TGTGCTAGCAGCTTACAAGCGGGGGCGGAGACCCAGTACTTC. Protein product: CASSLQAGAETQYF.